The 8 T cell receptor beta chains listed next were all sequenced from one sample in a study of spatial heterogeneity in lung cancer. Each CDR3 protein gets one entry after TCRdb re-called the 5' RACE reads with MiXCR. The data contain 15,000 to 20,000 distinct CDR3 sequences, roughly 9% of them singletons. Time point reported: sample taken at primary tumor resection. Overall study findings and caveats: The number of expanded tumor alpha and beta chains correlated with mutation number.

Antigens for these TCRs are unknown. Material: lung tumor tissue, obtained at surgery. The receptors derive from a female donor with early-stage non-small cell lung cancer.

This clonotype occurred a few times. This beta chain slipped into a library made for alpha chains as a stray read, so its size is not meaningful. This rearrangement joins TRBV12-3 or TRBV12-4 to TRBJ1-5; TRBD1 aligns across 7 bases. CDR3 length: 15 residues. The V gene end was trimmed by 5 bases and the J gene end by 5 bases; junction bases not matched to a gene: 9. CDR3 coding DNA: TGTGCCAGCAGTCCCCCGGTTGACAGGGATCAGCCCCAGCATTTT. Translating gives CASSPPVDRDQPQHF.

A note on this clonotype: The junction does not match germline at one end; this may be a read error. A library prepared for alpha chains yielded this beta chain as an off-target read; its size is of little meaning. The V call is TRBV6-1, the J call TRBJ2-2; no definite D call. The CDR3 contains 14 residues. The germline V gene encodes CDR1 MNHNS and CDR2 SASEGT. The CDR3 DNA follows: TGTGCCGGCAGCGTGTCCACGAACACCGGGGAGCTGTTTTTT. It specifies CAGSVSTNTGELFF.

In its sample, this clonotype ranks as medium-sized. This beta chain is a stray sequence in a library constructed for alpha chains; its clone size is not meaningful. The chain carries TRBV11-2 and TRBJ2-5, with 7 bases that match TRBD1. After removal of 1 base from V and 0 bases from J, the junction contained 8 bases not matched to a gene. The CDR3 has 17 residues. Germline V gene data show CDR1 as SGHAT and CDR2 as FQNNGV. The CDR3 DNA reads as TGTGCCAGCAGCTTAGGGAAAGGACAGGTGTACCAAGAGACCCAGTACTTC. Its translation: CASSLGKGQVYQETQYF.

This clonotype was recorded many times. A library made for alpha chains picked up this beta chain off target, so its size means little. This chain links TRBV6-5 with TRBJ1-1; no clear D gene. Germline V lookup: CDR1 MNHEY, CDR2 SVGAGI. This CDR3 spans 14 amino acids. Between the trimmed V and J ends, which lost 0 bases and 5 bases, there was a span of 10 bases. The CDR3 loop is CASSYSFGVTEAFF. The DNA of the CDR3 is TGTGCCAGCAGTTACTCGTTCGGCGTAACTGAAGCTTTCTTT.

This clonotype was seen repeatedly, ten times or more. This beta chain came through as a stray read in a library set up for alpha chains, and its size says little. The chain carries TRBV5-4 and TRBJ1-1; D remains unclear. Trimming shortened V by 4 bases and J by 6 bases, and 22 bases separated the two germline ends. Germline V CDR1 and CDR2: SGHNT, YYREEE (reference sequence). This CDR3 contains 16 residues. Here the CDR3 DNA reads TGTGCCAGCAGCAGATCCACTGTAACTGAATGGTCTGAAGCTTTCTTT. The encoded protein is CASSRSTVTEWSEAFF.

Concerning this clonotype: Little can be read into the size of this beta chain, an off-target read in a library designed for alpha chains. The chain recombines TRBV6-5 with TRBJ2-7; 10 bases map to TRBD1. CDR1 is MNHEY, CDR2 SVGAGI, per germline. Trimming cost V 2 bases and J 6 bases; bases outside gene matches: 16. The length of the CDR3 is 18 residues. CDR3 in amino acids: CASSYTPPRQGAIFEQYF. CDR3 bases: TGTGCCAGCAGTTACACCCCCCCGCGACAGGGGGCCATTTTCGAGCAGTACTTC.

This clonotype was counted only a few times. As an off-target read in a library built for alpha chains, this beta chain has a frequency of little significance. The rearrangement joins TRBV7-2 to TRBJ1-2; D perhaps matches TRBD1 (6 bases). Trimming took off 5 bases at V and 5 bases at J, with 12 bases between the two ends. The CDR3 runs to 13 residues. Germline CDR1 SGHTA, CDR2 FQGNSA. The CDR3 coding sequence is TGTGCCAGCAGCCCTGGGACATCGTATGGCTACACCTTC. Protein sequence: CASSPGTSYGYTF.

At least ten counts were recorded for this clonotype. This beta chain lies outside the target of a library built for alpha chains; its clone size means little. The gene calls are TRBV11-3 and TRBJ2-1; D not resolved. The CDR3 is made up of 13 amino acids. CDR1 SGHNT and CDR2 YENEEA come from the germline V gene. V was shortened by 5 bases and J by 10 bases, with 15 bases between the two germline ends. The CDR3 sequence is CASSPEGRGEQFF. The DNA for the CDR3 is TGTGCCAGCAGCCCTGAAGGCCGTGGGGAGCAGTTCTTC.